The 17 T cell receptor beta chains presented below share a single source sample, sequenced in a study of blood T cell repertoires in COVID-19. Assay: immunoSEQ multiplex PCR; the TCRdb copy retains only in-frame clones and omits some. The sample includes under 250,000 clones, roughly four fifths of them seen just once. Input material: PBMCs or T cells enriched from blood (not recorded which). These receptors all stem from a man in his fifties or sixties who had recovered from COVID-19.

This chain uses TRBV7-9 with TRBJ1-3; no clear D gene. Germline lookup yields CDR1 SEHNR and CDR2 FQNEAQ (reference sequence). The V gene lost 1 base and the J gene lost 7 bases, with 8 bases spanning the gap. This CDR3 has 13 amino acids. CDR3 coding DNA: TGTGCCAGCAGCTTAGGACAACGGAACACCATATATTTT. Translating it yields CASSLGQRNTIYF.

This clone was recorded once. This rearrangement joins TRBV19 to TRBJ1-4, with 7 positions matching TRBD1. CDR1 is LNHDA, CDR2 SQIVND, per germline (reference sequence). The J segment lost 0 bases and the V segment lost 7 bases, leaving 5 bases of the junction unmatched. The CDR3 loop spans 15 amino acids. The DNA for the CDR3 is TGTGCCAGTACTGGGGACAGCTCAACTAATGAAAAACTGTTTTTT. Translation: CASTGDSSTNEKLFF.

The CDR3 region is CASSRIGTGSGYGYTF. In DNA form, the CDR3 reads TGTGCCAGCAGCCGGATCGGGACAGGGAGTGGCTATGGCTACACCTTC. This sequence joins TRBV5-6 and TRBJ1-2, with 9 bases that match TRBD1. CDR1 and CDR2 from the germline V gene are SGHDT and YYEEEE. The CDR3 is 16 residues long. V gave up 4 bases and J gave up 4 bases; unmatched junction bases: 11.

This chain joins TRBV19 and TRBJ1-2, with TRBD1 as a possible D gene (5 bases). Looked up from germline, CDR1 is LNHDA and CDR2 is SQIVND (reference sequence). This CDR3 comprises 16 residues. Trimming left V 1 base short and J 4 bases short, with 16 bases between. The CDR3 region is CASSIGRQRNSYGYTF. The CDR3 DNA is TGTGCCAGTAGTATAGGTCGACAGCGTAACAGCTATGGCTACACCTTC. The full variable domain, rest sourced from reference TRBV19 and TRBJ1-2, is DGGITQSPKYLFRKEGQNVTLSCEQNLNHDAMYWYRQDPGQGLRLIYYSQIVNDFQKGDIAEGYSVSREKKESFPLTVTSAQKNPTAFYLCASSIGRQRNSYGYTFGSGTRLTVV.

V and J are TRBV19 and TRBJ1-5, with D tentatively TRBD1 (5 bases). Trimming took off 5 bases at V and 7 bases at J, with 9 bases between the two ends. CDR1 is LNHDA, CDR2 SQIVND, per germline (reference sequence). CDR3 length: 12 residues. In DNA, the CDR3 is TGTGCCAGTAGTTTGGGGGGACAGCCCCAGCATTTT. Translation gives CASSLGGQPQHF.

The rearrangement joins TRBV2 to TRBJ2-6; 8 nucleotides agree with TRBD1. There are 16 residues in the CDR3. Germline lookup yields CDR1 SNHLY and CDR2 FYNNEI. CDR3: CATTGTGSSGANVLTF. The CDR3 DNA follows: TGTGCAACCACGGGGACAGGTAGCTCTGGGGCCAACGTCCTGACTTTC.

The V and J genes are TRBV18 and TRBJ2-7; perhaps TRBD2 as D (5 bases). The CDR3 length is 15 residues. Germline CDR1 reads KGHSH; CDR2 reads LQKENI. Trimming shortened V by 5 bases and J by 0 bases, and 14 bases separated the two germline ends. CDR3 region: CASSSTGGFSYEQYF. In DNA form, the CDR3 reads TGTGCCAGCTCATCCACCGGCGGGTTCTCCTACGAGCAGTACTTC.

The chain recombines TRBV6-5 with TRBJ2-7; D is ambiguous. The CDR3 has 15 residues. CDR1 is MNHEY, CDR2 SVGAGI, per germline. Trimming removed 2 bases at V and 3 bases at J, with 14 bases between. The CDR3 DNA reads TGTGCCAGCAGTTACACCACAGACACCTACTACGAGCAGTACTTC. It specifies CASSYTTDTYYEQYF.

The chain is built from TRBV5-1 and TRBJ1-2; unclear D gene. Germline V gene lookup returns CDR1 SGHRS and CDR2 YFSETQ. The V and J ends lost 0 bases and 8 bases respectively, with 11 bases between them. This CDR3 comprises 13 residues. In DNA, the CDR3 is TGCGCCAGCAGCTTGGAAAGCCTCCGCGGCTACACCTTC. This encodes CASSLESLRGYTF.

This chain connects TRBV3-1 (or the pseudogene TRBV3-2) to TRBJ2-1; 7 bases agree with TRBD1. The V gene end was trimmed by 1 base and the J gene end by 7 bases; junction bases not matched to a gene: 7. The CDR3 runs 15 residues. Germline V lookup: CDR1 LGHDT, CDR2 YNNKEL (reference sequence). CDR3 DNA: TGTGCCAGCAGCCAAGTCAAAGGGGGCTGGAATGAGCAGTTCTTC. Translating gives CASSQVKGGWNEQFF.

The chain has TRBV5-4 and TRBJ2-1; D remains unclear. The CDR3 runs 13 residues. CDR1 SGHNT and CDR2 YYREEE come from the germline V gene (reference sequence). V lost 5 bases to trimming and J lost 4 bases, with 10 bases between them. The DNA of the CDR3 is TGTGCCAGCAGACTCGTACAGTACAATGAGCAGTTCTTC. Encoded protein: CASRLVQYNEQFF.

The rearrangement joins TRBV9 to TRBJ1-1; D is possibly TRBD1 (5 bases). The germline gives CDR1 SGDLS, CDR2 YYNGEE. The CDR3 is 13 amino acids. The ends were cut back, 7 bases at V and 3 bases at J, with 13 bases in the middle. CDR3 in DNA: TGTGCCAGCTCTCGGGGGAGGGACACTGAAGCTTTCTTT. Amino acid sequence: CASSRGRDTEAFF.

The chain carries TRBV5-6 and TRBJ2-7; 10 positions match TRBD2. Per germline, CDR1 SGHDT and CDR2 YYEEEE. The J segment lost 4 bases and the V segment lost 5 bases, leaving 6 bases of the junction unmatched. The CDR3 spans 14 residues. The CDR3 bases are TGTGCCAGCAGTCTGTATAGCGGGGGGTACGAGCAGTACTTC. Protein sequence: CASSLYSGGYEQYF.

V and J are TRBV3-1 (or the pseudogene TRBV3-2) and TRBJ1-2, with 11 bases fitting TRBD1. The length of the CDR3 is 17 residues. Trimming removed 3 bases from V and 2 bases from J; junction bases left unmatched: 8. Germline CDR1 reads LGHDT; CDR2 reads YNNKEL (reference sequence). CDR3 sequence (DNA): TGTGCCAGCAGCCAGGGTGGGACAGGGGGAAGAAACTATGGCTACACCTTC. It translates to CASSQGGTGGRNYGYTF.

About this clone: One end of the junction does not line up with germline, which may come from a read error. V usage is TRBV7-8 and J usage is TRBJ2-1; D is possibly TRBD2 (5 bases). This CDR3 is 16 amino acids long. In germline, CDR1 is SGHVS, CDR2 FQNEAQ. This CDR3 is CASSLARVMPYNEQFF. CDR3 nucleotide sequence: TGTGCCAGCAGCCTAGCCCGAGTTATGCCCTACAATGAGCAGTTCTTC.

This chain connects TRBV10-3 to TRBJ2-5, with 8 bases matching TRBD2. The trim removed 2 bases at V and 4 bases at J, leaving 3 bases unmatched. Looked up from germline, CDR1 is ENHRY and CDR2 is SYGVKD. This CDR3 has 14 amino acids. DNA for the CDR3: TGTGCCATCAGTGAGCGGGGGGGCCTAGAGACCCAGTACTTC. It yields the protein CAISERGGLETQYF.

The V call is TRBV6-6, the J call TRBJ1-2, with 9 positions matching TRBD1. The CDR3 extends over 14 amino acids. The germline CDR1 and CDR2 sequences are MNHNY and SVGAGI (reference sequence). Losses at the gene ends were 7 bases for V and 6 bases for J; bases not matched to a gene: 9. The CDR3 protein is CASISPGTGHGYTF. DNA of the CDR3: TGTGCCAGCATATCCCCCGGGACAGGGCATGGCTACACCTTC.